These 14 T cell receptor beta chains were all obtained from the same sample, sequenced in a study of esophageal squamous cell carcinoma under preoperative chemotherapy. This sample's time point: before preoperative PTX-NDP chemotherapy. TCRdb used MiXCR to reprocess the PCR reads, holding one entry per CDR3 protein. The table records 13,000 or so distinct CDR3 sequences, roughly half of them present only once. This sample was gathered from a patient given preoperative chemotherapy. Receptor source: a human donor with esophageal squamous cell carcinoma. The donor label of this sample is uncertain.

The table lists this clonotype with many counts. The genes are TRBV11-2 and TRBJ2-1, with TRBD2 identical over 8 bases. The J call may be in error: the DNA end matches TRBJ2-7 better. Germline CDR1 is SGHAT and CDR2 is FQNNGV. The CDR3 totals 15 residues. This CDR3 is CASSLGISGINEQYF. The CDR3 coding sequence is TGTGCCAGCAGCTTAGGGATTAGCGGGATCAACGAGCAGTACTTC.

As regards this clonotype: At one of its ends the junction is not consistent with the germline gene, which may arise from a read error. J is TRBJ2-1 and V is TRBV10-3; the match to TRBD2 covers 8 bases. With the DNA end fitting TRBJ2-3 better, the J assignment may be wrong. The CDR3 loop spans 15 amino acids. Germline V lookup: CDR1 ENHRY, CDR2 SYGVKD. CDR3 protein: CANSPRGGGTDTQYF. Here the CDR3 DNA reads TGTGCCAACAGTCCCCGGGGGGGGGGCACAGACACTCAGTATTTT.

This clonotype was counted at least ten times. The CDR3 protein is CASSSLYQGAGGRAPETQYF. The CDR3 nucleotides read TGTGCCAGCAGCTCCTTATACCAGGGGGCTGGAGGGAGGGCCCCAGAGACCCAGTACTTC. The chain recombines TRBV7-6 with TRBJ2-1, with a weak D call TRBD1 (8 bases). The end of the DNA fits TRBJ2-5 better, so the J call may be wrong. Germline V CDR1 and CDR2: SGHVS, FNYEAQ. This CDR3 has 20 amino acids.

This clonotype occurred many times. This chain uses TRBV7-6 with TRBJ2-1, with D possibly called TRBD1 or TRBD2 (5 bases each). Germline V lookup: CDR1 SGHVS, CDR2 FNYEAQ. The CDR3 covers 13 residues. V lost 4 bases to trimming and J lost 13 bases, with 17 bases between them. DNA for the CDR3: TGTGCCAGCAGCTCAAACCTAGGGGAGACCCAGTTCTTC. Translated: CASSSNLGETQFF.

As to this clonotype: A read error may be the cause here, since a much bigger clone is one base away. The CDR3 does not close with the conserved phenylalanine or tryptophan, likely indicating a read error. The CDR3 coding sequence is TGCGCCAGCAGTGAGACTAGCGCGCAAGAGACCCAGTACCTC. Its translation: CASSETSAQETQYL. This chain joins TRBV10-1 and TRBJ2-5, with 7 bases lining up with TRBD2. Germline values: CDR1 WNHNN, CDR2 SYGVQD (reference sequence). The length of the CDR3 is 14 residues. The junction had 2 bases not matched to a gene; V was cut back by 2 bases and J by 2 bases.

This clonotype was observed a single time. The CDR3 spells CASREAGGPGPETQYF. CDR3 in DNA: TGTGCCAGCAGGGAGGCCGGGGGCCCCGGCCCAGAGACGCAGTACTTC. The genes are TRBV6-1 and TRBJ2-3; either TRBD1 or TRBD2 may supply D (6 bases each). The J call may be faulty, since TRBJ2-7 better matches the DNA end. Germline V lookup: CDR1 MNHNS, CDR2 SASEGT. The CDR3 has 16 amino acids.

The chain recombines TRBV7-2 with TRBJ2-1, with a weak D call TRBD2 (6 bases). The J call may be faulty, since TRBJ2-7 better matches the DNA end. Looked up from germline, CDR1 is SGHTA and CDR2 is FQGNSA. The CDR3 runs to 15 residues. CDR3 protein: CASSPRGKGADEQYF. CDR3 nucleotide sequence: TGTGCCAGCAGCCCCCGCGGGAAGGGCGCCGACGAGCAGTACTTC.

The V gene is TRBV6-1, the J gene TRBJ2-3; TRBD2 matches 13 bases. The CDR3 has 17 amino acids. V shed 5 bases and J 5 bases; nucleotides not matched to a gene: 10. The germline V gene encodes CDR1 MNHNS and CDR2 SASEGT. CDR3 sequence reads: CASSPQGLAGVLDTQYF. In nucleotides, the CDR3 is TGTGCCAGCAGTCCACAAGGACTAGCGGGAGTGTTAGATACGCAGTATTTT.

The chain couples TRBV27 to TRBJ2-3; D gene unclear. V was cut by 3 bases and J by 0 bases, with 7 bases left in between. The CDR3 extends over 14 amino acids. Germline V CDR1 and CDR2: MNHEY, SMNVEV (reference sequence). CDR3 sequence: CASSFSTSTDTQYF. Written as DNA, the CDR3 is TGTGCCAGCAGTTTTTCGACTAGCACAGATACGCAGTATTTT.

The V call is TRBV7-2, the J call TRBJ2-5, with no clear D. The J call is in doubt because the DNA end fits TRBJ2-7 better. Germline CDR1 is SGHTA and CDR2 is FQGNSA. This CDR3 contains 12 residues. The CDR3 DNA follows: TGTGCCAGCAGCCCTATTTTAGGCGAGCAGTACTTC. It translates to CASSPILGEQYF.

The rearrangement uses TRBV20-1 and TRBJ2-7; 7 positions match TRBD1. V lost 3 bases to trimming and J lost 2 bases; unmatched junction nucleotides: 10. The CDR3 spans 15 residues. Germline CDR1 and CDR2: DFQATT and SNEGSKA (reference sequence). CDR3 protein: CSARMDSRGPYEQYF. The CDR3 region has the DNA TGCAGTGCTAGGATGGATAGTAGGGGGCCCTACGAGCAGTACTTC.

This clonotype has only one observation. The junction does not match germline at one end; this may be a read error. The chain combines TRBV6-1 with TRBJ2-2, with D possibly matching TRBD2 (6 bases). Per the germline V gene, CDR1 is MNHNS and CDR2 is SASEGT. CDR3 length equals 15 residues. This CDR3 reads CASSEGLANIGELFF. In DNA, the CDR3 is TGTGCCAGCAGTGAGGGACTTGCGAACATCGGGGAGCTGTTTTTT.

This chain uses TRBV6-1 with TRBJ1-4; D is undetermined. V shed 1 base and J shed 6 bases, with 12 bases lying between them. The CDR3 sequence is 15 residues long. The germline V gene has CDR1 MNHNS and CDR2 SASEGT. CDR3 sequence reads: CASSEDPRKDEKLFF. The CDR3 DNA sequence: TGTGCCAGCAGTGAAGACCCCAGGAAGGATGAAAAACTGTTTTTT.

The sample holds many counts of this clonotype. J is TRBJ2-1 and V is TRBV6-4; D may be TRBD2 (6 bases). This CDR3 has 16 amino acids. The germline V gene encodes CDR1 MRHNA and CDR2 SNTAGT. V lost 3 bases and J 0 bases, leaving 12 bases between the germline ends. This CDR3 reads CASSDSGRSSYNEQFF. CDR3 sequence (DNA): TGTGCCAGCAGTGATAGCGGAAGGAGCTCCTACAATGAGCAGTTCTTC.